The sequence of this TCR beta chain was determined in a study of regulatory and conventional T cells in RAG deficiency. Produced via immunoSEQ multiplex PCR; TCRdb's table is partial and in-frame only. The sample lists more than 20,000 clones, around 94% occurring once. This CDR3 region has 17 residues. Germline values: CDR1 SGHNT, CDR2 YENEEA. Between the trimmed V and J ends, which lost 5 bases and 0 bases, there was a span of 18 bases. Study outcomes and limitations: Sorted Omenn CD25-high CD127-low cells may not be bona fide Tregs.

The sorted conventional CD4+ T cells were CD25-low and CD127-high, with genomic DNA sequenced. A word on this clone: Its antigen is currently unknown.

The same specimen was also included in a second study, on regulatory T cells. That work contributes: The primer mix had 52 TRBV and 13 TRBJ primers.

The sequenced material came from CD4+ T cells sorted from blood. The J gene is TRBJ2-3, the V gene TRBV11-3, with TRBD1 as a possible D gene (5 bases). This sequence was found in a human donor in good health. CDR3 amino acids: CASSRGIQDTSTDTQYF. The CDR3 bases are TGTGCCAGCAGCCGAGGTATACAGGATACTAGCACAGATACGCAGTATTTT.